This TCR beta chain was identified during a study of T cells in Graves' hyperthyroidism and ophthalmopathy. There were TCR beta CDR3 regions amplified from RNA transcripts. HTBI primers were employed in a first-round RT-PCR of the TCR CDR3. TCRdb re-derived calls from the multiplex PCR reads in MiXCR, one entry per CDR3 protein. The sample includes some 510,000 distinct CDR3 sequences, 20% to 25% of them seen just once. Those with hyperthyroidism were 18 to 65 years old, newly diagnosed, and ill for under 2 months. Criteria for exclusion of patients were uncontrolled infection, other autoimmune disease, pregnancy or lactation. This CDR3 spans 15 amino acids. V was clipped by 7 bases and J by 4 bases; unmatched bases: 8. Germline values: CDR1 SNHLY, CDR2 FYNNEI. This clonotype was seen only a few times.

The source is a man aged 18 to 29 with Graves' hyperthyroidism. Input material: blood. V usage is TRBV2 and J usage is TRBJ2-5, with 11 positions matching TRBD2. The CDR3 loop is CASTCTSGGAETQYF. The CDR3 nucleotides are TGTGCCAGCACCTGCACTAGCGGGGGAGCAGAGACCCAGTACTTC. Using reference TRBV2 and TRBJ2-5 for the parts outside the CDR3, the full variable domain is EPEVTQTPSHQVTQMGQEVILRCVPISNHLYFYWYRQILGQKVEFLVSFYNNEISEKSEIFDDQFSVERPDGSNFTLKIRSTKLEDSAMYFCASTCTSGGAETQYFGPGTRLLVL.